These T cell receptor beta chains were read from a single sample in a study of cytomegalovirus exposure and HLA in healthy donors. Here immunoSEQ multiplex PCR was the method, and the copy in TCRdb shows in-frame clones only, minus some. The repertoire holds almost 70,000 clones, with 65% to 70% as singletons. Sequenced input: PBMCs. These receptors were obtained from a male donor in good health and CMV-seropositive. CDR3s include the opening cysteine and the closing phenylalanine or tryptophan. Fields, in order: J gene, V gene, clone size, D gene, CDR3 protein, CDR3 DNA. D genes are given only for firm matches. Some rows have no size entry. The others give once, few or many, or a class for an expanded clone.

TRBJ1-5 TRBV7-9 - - CASSRTGKPQHF TGTGCCAGCAGCCGGACCGGGAAGCCCCAGCATTTT
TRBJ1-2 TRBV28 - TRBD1 CASRYPGTGGGYTF TGTGCCAGCAGATATCCCGGGACAGGGGGCGGCTACACCTTC
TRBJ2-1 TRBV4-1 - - CASSPYYTAATGEQFF TGCGCCAGCAGCCCCTACTATACGGCGGCCACAGGGGAGCAGTTCTTC
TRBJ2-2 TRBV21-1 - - CASSKVRLGTGGNTGELFF TGTGCCAGCAGCAAAGTCCGACTGGGGACAGGAGGAAACACCGGGGAGCTGTTTTTT
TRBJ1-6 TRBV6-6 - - CASTGYNSPLHF TGTGCCAGCACAGGCTATAATTCACCCCTCCACTTT
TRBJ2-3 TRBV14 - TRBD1 CASSLGQGLRQGTQYF TGTGCCAGCAGCCTCGGACAGGGGCTAAGGCAGGGTACGCAGTATTTT
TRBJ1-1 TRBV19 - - CASRRNGQANTEAFF TGTGCCAGTAGGAGAAACGGACAAGCGAACACTGAAGCTTTCTTT
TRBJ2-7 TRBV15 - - CATSRDQSEQYF TGTGCCACCAGCAGAGATCAGTCCGAGCAGTACTTC
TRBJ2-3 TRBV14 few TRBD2 CASSQGASGGTDTQYF TGTGCCAGCAGCCAAGGGGCTAGCGGGGGCACAGATACGCAGTATTTT
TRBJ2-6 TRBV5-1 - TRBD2 CASSDTSGSPNVLTF TGCGCCAGCAGCGACACTAGCGGGAGTCCCAACGTCCTGACTTTC
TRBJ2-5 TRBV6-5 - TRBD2 CASSYSISGRAETQYF TGTGCCAGCAGTTACTCGATCAGCGGGAGGGCGGAGACCCAGTACTTC
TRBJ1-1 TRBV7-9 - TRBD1 CSSSLARYRGDTEAFF TGTTCCAGCAGCTTAGCGCGGTACAGGGGAGACACTGAAGCTTTCTTT
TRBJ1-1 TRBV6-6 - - CASSYEVDTEAFF TGTGCCAGCAGTTACGAGGTTGACACTGAAGCTTTCTTT
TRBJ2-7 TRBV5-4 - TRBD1 CASSRQGHEQYF TGTGCCAGCAGCCGACAGGGCCACGAGCAGTACTTC
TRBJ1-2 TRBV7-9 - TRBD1 CASSPGQAANYGYTF TGTGCCAGCAGCCCCGGACAGGCGGCTAACTATGGCTACACCTTC
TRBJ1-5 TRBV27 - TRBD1 CASSFARTGAPNQPQHF TGTGCCAGCAGTTTCGCGAGGACAGGGGCGCCCAATCAGCCCCAGCATTTT
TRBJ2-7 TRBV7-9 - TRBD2 CASSFAGGSYEQYF TGTGCCAGCAGCTTTGCGGGAGGATCCTACGAGCAGTACTTC
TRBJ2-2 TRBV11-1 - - CASSLSGITGELFF TGTGCCAGCAGCTTGTCGGGGATAACCGGGGAGCTGTTTTTT
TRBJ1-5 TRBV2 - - CASSELVQGNQPQHF TGTGCCAGCAGTGAACTTGTACAGGGCAATCAGCCCCAGCATTTT
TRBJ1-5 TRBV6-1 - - CASSEEVGGVPQHF TGTGCCAGCAGTGAAGAGGTGGGGGGGGTGCCCCAGCATTTT
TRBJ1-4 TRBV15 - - CATSRDPGEKLFF TGTGCCACCAGCAGAGATCCGGGGGAAAAACTGTTTTTT
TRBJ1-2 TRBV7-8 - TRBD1 CASTTLSGQGGYTF TGTGCCAGCACCACCCTATCCGGACAGGGAGGCTACACCTTC
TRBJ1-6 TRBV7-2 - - CASSLSGTLLYNSPLHF TGTGCCAGCAGCTTATCAGGGACACTTTTATATAATTCACCCCTCCACTTT
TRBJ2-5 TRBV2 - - CASSPVGGPGTQYF TGTGCCAGCAGCCCGGTGGGGGGGCCAGGGACCCAGTACTTC
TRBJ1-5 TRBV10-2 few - CASSESGDRQHF TGCGCCAGCAGTGAGTCGGGAGACCGCCAACATTTT
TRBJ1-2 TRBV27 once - CASSSDRRAYGYTF TGTGCCAGCAGTTCCGACAGGCGGGCGTATGGCTACACCTTC
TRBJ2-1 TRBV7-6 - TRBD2 CASSLLAGTSGGLAPNEQFF TGTGCCAGCAGCTTATTGGCTGGGACTAGCGGGGGGCTCGCTCCAAATGAGCAGTTCTTC
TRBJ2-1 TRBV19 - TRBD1 CASTRTGGNEQFF TGTGCCAGTACCCGGACAGGGGGGAATGAGCAGTTCTTC
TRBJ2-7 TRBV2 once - CASSLGAAYEQYF TGTGCCAGCAGCTTAGGGGCCGCCTACGAGCAGTACTTC
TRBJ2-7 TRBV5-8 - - CASSSGLFVGAYEQYF TGTGCCAGCAGCTCTGGCCTTTTCGTAGGAGCCTACGAGCAGTACTTC
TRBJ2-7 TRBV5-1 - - CASRYDSDYEQYF TGCGCCAGCAGGTATGACTCAGATTACGAGCAGTACTTC
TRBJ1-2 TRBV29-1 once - CSVPGAAYGYTF TGCAGCGTTCCAGGGGCCGCCTATGGCTACACCTTC
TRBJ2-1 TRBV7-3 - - CASSTPGKNEQFF TGTGCCAGCAGCACCCCCGGGAAAAATGAGCAGTTCTTC
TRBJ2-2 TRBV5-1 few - CASSSDSNTGELFF TGCGCCAGCAGCTCGGACAGCAACACCGGGGAGCTGTTTTTT
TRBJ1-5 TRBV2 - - CASRPESGQPQHF TGTGCCAGCAGACCAGAATCGGGACAGCCCCAGCATTTT
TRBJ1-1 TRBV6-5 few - CASKRRGTEAFF TGTGCCAGCAAGAGGCGAGGCACTGAAGCTTTCTTT
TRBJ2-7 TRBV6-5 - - CASNDGWSSYEQYF TGTGCCAGCAATGACGGGTGGAGCTCCTACGAGCAGTACTTC
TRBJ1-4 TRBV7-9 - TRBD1 CASSSGSGTGGEKLFF TGTGCCAGTAGCTCTGGGTCCGGGACAGGGGGGGAAAAACTGTTTTTT
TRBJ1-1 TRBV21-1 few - CASSKDADRTEAFF TGTGCCAGCAGCAAAGATGCTGATCGGACTGAAGCTTTCTTT
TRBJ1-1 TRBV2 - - CASSEPGMNTEAFF TGTGCCAGCTCCGAACCTGGCATGAACACTGAAGCTTTCTTT
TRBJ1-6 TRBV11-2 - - CASSSTEFNSPLHF TGTGCCAGCAGCTCGACAGAGTTTAATTCACCCCTCCACTTT
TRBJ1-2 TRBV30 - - CAWIQGGYGYTF TGTGCCTGGATTCAGGGCGGATATGGCTACACCTTC
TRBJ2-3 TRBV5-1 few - CASSLVIDISTDTQYF TGCGCCAGCAGCTTGGTTATCGACATTAGCACAGATACGCAGTATTTT
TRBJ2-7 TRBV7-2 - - CASSSWIGEQYF TGTGCCAGCAGCTCCTGGATCGGGGAGCAGTACTTC
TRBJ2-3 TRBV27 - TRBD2 CASRLAGETDTQYF TGTGCCAGCAGACTAGCGGGGGAAACAGATACGCAGTATTTT
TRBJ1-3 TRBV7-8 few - CASSFSGPFSGNTIYF TGTGCCAGCAGCTTCTCAGGGCCTTTCTCTGGAAACACCATATATTTT
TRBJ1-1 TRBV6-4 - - CASSTHRETEAFF TGTGCCAGCAGTACCCACAGAGAAACTGAAGCTTTCTTT
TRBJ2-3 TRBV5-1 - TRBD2 CASSTGTSGRTDTQYF TGCGCCAGCAGCACCGGGACTAGCGGGAGGACAGATACGCAGTATTTT